This T cell receptor (beta chain) derives from a study of shared clonotypes between healthy human individuals. Across the study: CD8 memory received one plate per donor, CD8 naive two, CD4 memory three and CD4 naive three. The study, taken as a whole, reports: Some clonotypes were shared by all four sorted-subset donors, while others were not shared. The non-shared ones had lower generation probabilities than the shared ones. The donor pool, a small one, limited the genetic and exposure-history diversity represented. Estimated clonotype richness was generally higher in naive than memory subsets.

Details on this clone: Its matching antigen is unknown.

The table came from immunoSEQ multiplex PCR; TCRdb's copy has only in-frame clones and leaves some out. The sample includes millions of clones, just under 95% of them seen just once. The J segment lost 4 bases and the V segment lost 3 bases, leaving 7 bases of the junction unmatched. CDR3 length equals 15 residues. Germline-derived CDR1 and CDR2 are SGHTS and YDEGEE. The naive CD8 fraction comprised CD45RO-negative cells positively selected for CCR7 and excluded terminally differentiated effector memory CD45RA+ cells. This TCR was sampled from a man aged 18 to 29 in good health. Sequenced: naive CD8+ T cells sorted from blood. The genes are TRBV5-8 and TRBJ1-1; 9 bases match TRBD1. The CDR3 here is CASSWGQGRVTEAFF. CDR3 DNA sequence: TGTGCCAGCAGCTGGGGACAGGGCCGGGTCACTGAAGCTTTCTTT.